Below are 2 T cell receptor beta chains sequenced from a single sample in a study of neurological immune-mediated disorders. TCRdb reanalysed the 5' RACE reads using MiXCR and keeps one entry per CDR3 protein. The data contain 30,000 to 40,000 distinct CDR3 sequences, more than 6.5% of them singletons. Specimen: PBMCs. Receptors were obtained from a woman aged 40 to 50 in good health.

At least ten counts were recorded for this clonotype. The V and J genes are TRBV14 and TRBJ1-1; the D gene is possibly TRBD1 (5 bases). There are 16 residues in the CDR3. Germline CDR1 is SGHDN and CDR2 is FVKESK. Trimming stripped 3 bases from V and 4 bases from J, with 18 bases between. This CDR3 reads CASSHPRGTFSTEAFF. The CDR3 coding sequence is TGTGCCAGCAGCCATCCCCGGGGGACGTTTAGCACTGAAGCTTTCTTT.

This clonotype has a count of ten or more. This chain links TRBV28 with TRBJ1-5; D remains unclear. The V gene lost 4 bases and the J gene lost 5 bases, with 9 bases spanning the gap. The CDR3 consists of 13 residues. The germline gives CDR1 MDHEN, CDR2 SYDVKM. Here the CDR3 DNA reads TGTGCCAGCAGTTCCTCCTCAGATCAGCCCCAGCATTTT. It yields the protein CASSSSSDQPQHF.